This TCR beta chain was sequenced in a study of T cell responses to AZD1222 COVID-19 vaccine. Whole-study findings and limits: Mostly white British, mostly female donors; authors suggested clonal diversity may be underestimated.

The CDR3 covers 13 residues. The ends lost 10 bases at V and 5 bases at J; junction bases unmatched: 8. The germline gives CDR1 ENHRY, CDR2 SYGVKD. The count of this clone is one. What it recognizes is unknown. Clones were sequenced by immunoSEQ multiplex PCR, and TCRdb holds only the in-frame ones, with some missing. Seen here are under 150,000 clones, 80% to 95% observed once, and the top ten hold more than 0.95%. The starting material was peripheral blood, obtained 28 days after the second AZD1222 dose. The clonotype comes from an adult who received the AZD1222 COVID-19 vaccine. The rearrangement joins TRBV10-3 to TRBJ2-7; 10 bases fit TRBD1. CDR3 residues: CATGGTGVHEQYF. The CDR3 nucleotides are TGTGCCACAGGCGGGACAGGGGTCCACGAGCAGTACTTC.